This note documents a single T cell receptor (beta chain) sequence. Its specificity is unknown. Scientists ran DNA taken from cultured CD4+ T cells through the Oncomine TCR Beta short-read assay for sequencing. TCRdb re-analysed the PCR reads in MiXCR, keeping a single row per CDR3 protein. Of about 25,000 distinct CDR3 sequences in the sample, 25% to 35% were seen once. As for time point: late sampling 161 to 241 days after vaccination in a few convalescent patients. Treatment specified: approximately 9-day PBMC culture with coronavirus spike peptide pools or control peptides (ViraFEST assay). This record comes from a study of vaccination and CD4 T cells after COVID-19. About the research overall: Day 14 and days 161 to 241 post-vaccination were the time points at which a few convalescent patients were sampled. The stimulating agents, overlapping spike peptides, came from SARS-CoV-2, HCoV-NL63, HCoV-OC43 and HCoV-229E.

Looked up from germline, CDR1 is MDHEN and CDR2 is SYDVKM. This CDR3 comprises 14 residues. Trimming shortened V by 3 bases and J by 11 bases, and 17 bases separated the two germline ends. The origin of this receptor is a human donor who had recovered from COVID-19. The rearrangement links TRBV28 to TRBJ2-1; tentative D call: TRBD2 (6 bases). The source was CD4+ T cells from blood, cultured in vitro, collected about 7 months after SARS-CoV-2 vaccination. CDR3 nucleotides: TGTGCCAGCAGTTTGGGAGGCACCCAAAATCAGCAGTTCTTC. Encoded protein: CASSLGGTQNQQFF.